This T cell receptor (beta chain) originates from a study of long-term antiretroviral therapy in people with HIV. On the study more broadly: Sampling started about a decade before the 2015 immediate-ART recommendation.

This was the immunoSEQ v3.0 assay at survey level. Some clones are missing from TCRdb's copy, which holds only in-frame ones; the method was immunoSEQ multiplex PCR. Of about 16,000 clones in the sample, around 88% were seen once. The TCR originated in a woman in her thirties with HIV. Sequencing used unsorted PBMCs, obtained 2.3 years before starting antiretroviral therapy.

Here the CDR3 reads CASSFGPATNTGELFF. In DNA form, the CDR3 reads TGTGCCAGCAGCTTTGGTCCGGCGACGAACACCGGGGAGCTGTTTTTT. This sequence joins TRBV7-3 and TRBJ2-2; D is ambiguous. Per the germline V gene, CDR1 is SGHTA and CDR2 is FQGTGA. CDR3 length: 16 residues. V was cut by 3 bases and J by 0 bases, with 11 bases left in between.